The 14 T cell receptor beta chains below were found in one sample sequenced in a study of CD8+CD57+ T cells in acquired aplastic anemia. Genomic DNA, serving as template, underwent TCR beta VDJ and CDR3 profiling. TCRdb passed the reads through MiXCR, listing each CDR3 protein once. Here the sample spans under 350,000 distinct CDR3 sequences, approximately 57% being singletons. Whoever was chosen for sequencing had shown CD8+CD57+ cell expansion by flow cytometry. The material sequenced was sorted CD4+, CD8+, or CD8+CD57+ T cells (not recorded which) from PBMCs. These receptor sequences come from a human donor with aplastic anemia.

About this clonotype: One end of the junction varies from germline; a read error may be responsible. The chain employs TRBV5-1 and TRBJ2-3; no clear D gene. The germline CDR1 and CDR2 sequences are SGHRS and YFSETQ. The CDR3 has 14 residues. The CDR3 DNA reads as TGTGCCAGCAGCTTGAAAAAGATCACAGATACGCAGTATTTT. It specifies CASSLKKITDTQYF.

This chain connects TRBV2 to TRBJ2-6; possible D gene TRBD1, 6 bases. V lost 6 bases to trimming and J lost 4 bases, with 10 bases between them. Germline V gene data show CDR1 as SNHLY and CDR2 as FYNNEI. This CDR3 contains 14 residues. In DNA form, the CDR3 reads TGTGCCAGCAGGGACGACAGGGGGGCCAACGTCCTGACTTTC. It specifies CASRDDRGANVLTF.

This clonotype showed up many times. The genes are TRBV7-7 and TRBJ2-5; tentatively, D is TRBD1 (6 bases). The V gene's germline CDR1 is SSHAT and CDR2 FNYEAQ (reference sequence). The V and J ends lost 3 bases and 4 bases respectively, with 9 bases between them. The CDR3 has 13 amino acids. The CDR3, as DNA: TGTGCCAGCAGCTTGGGACATGGAGAGACCCAGTACTTC. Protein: CASSLGHGETQYF.

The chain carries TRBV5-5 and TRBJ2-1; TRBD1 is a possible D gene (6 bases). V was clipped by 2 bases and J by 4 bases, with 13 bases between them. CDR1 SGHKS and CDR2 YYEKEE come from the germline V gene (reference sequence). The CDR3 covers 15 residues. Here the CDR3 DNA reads TGTGCCAGCAGCTTCTGGCGGACAGTATACAATGAGCAGTTCTTC. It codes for CASSFWRTVYNEQFF.

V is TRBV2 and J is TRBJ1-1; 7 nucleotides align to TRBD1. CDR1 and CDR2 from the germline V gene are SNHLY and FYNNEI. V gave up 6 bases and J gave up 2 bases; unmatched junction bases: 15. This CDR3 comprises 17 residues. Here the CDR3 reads CASSSPSGGTANTEAFF. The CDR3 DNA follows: TGTGCCAGCAGCTCACCCTCCGGGGGGACAGCAAACACTGAAGCTTTCTTT.

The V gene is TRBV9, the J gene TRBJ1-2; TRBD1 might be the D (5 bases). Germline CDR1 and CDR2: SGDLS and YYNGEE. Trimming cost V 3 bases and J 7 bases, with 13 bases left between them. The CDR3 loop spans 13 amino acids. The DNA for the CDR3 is TGTGCCAGCAGCGCGGGACCTTCTCGTGGCTACACCTTC. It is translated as CASSAGPSRGYTF.

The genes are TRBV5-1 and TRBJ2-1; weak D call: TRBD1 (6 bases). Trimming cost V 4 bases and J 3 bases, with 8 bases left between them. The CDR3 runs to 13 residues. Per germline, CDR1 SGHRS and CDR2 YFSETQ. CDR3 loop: CASSEQGYNEQFF. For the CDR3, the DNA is TGCGCCAGCAGCGAACAGGGCTACAATGAGCAGTTCTTC.

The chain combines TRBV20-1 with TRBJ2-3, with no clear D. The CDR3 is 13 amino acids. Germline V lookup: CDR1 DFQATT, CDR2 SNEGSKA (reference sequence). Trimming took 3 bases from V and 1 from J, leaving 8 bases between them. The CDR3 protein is CSASLAGTDTQYF. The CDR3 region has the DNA TGCAGTGCTAGTCTGGCTGGCACAGATACGCAGTATTTT.

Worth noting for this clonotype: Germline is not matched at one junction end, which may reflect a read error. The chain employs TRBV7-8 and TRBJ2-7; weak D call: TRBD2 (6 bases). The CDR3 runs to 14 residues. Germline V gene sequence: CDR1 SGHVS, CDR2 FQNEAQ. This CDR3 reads CASSLGGVASEQYF. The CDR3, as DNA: TGTGCCAGTAGCTTAGGAGGGGTGGCGTCCGAGCAGTACTTC.

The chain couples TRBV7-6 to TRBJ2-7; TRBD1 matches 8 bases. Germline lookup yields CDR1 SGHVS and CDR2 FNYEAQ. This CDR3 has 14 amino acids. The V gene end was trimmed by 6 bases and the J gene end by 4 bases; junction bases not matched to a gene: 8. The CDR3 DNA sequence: TGTGCCAGCAGAAAAGACAGGGGAGTTTACGAGCAGTACTTC. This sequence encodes CASRKDRGVYEQYF.

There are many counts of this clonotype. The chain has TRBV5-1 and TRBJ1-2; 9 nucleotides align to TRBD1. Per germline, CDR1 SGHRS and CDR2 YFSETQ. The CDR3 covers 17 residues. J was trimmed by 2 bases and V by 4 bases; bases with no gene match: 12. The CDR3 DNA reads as TGCGCCAGCAGCCCCCGGGACAGGGTGAGGGCAAACTATGGCTACACCTTC. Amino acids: CASSPRDRVRANYGYTF.

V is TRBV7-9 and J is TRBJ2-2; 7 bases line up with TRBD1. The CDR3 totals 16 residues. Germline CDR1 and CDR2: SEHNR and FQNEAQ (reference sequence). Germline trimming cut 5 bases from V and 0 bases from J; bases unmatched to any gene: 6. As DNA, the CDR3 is TGTGCCAGCAGCCCTCGGGACAGAACGAACACCGGGGAGCTGTTTTTT. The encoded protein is CASSPRDRTNTGELFF.

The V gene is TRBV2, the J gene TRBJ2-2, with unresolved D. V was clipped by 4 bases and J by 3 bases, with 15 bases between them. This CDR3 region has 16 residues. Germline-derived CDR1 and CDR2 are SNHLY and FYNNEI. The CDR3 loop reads CASSGEVYSYTGELFF. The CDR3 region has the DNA TGTGCCAGCAGTGGAGAAGTCTATTCTTACACCGGGGAGCTGTTTTTT.

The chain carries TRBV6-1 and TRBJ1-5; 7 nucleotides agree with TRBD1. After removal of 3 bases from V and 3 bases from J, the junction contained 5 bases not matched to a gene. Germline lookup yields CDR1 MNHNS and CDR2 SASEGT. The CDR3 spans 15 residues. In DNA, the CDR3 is TGTGCCAGCAGTGAGCTGACAGGGAACAATCAGCCCCAGCATTTT. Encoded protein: CASSELTGNNQPQHF.